This T cell receptor beta chain emerged from a study of CD4 and CD8 cells across lung adenocarcinoma regions. Germline V gene sequence: CDR1 SGHVS, CDR2 FNYEAQ. V was pared by 8 bases and J by 4 bases, with 18 bases between. The CDR3 loop spans 15 amino acids. Samples came from patients with localized non-small cell lung adenocarcinoma. TCRdb analysed the PCR reads with MiXCR anew, one entry per CDR3 protein. The repertoire holds under 3,500 distinct CDR3 sequences, with 50% to 60% as singletons. This clonotype was picked up a small number of times. The source of this sequence is a female donor with lung adenocarcinoma. The CD4 and CD8 labels of this study may be unreliable. This rearrangement joins TRBV7-6 to TRBJ1-3, with D maybe TRBD1 (6 bases). Sequenced: CD4+ T cells from the center of a lung tumor. In DNA, the CDR3 is TGTGCCAGCTCGCAAGGGGCAGGGGAGGGAAACACCATATATTTT. Translation: CASSQGAGEGNTIYF.